The present T cell receptor (beta chain) was sequenced within a study of T cells after posttransplantation cyclophosphamide. The sample holds a few counts of this clone. J lost 4 bases, V lost 6 bases, and 7 bases had no gene match. Germline-derived CDR1 and CDR2 are MDHEN and SYDVKM. This CDR3 is built from 14 residues. Some clones are missing from TCRdb's copy, which holds only in-frame ones; the method was immunoSEQ multiplex PCR. This repertoire holds tens of thousands of clones, and none appear only once. The chain links TRBV28 to TRBJ2-3; TRBD2 matches at 7 bases. Sequenced: PBMCs. This clonotype originated in a woman aged 25-40 years in good health and a related stem cell transplant donor. This CDR3 is CASSLTSSADTQYF. CDR3 bases: TGTGCCAGCAGCCTGACTAGCAGCGCAGATACGCAGTATTTT.